The clone carrying this T cell receptor (beta chain) has a handful of counts. There are 15 residues in the CDR3. Germline lookup yields CDR1 LNHDA and CDR2 SQIVND (reference sequence). V was shortened by 3 bases and J by 3 bases, with 14 bases between the two germline ends. This sample is drawn from a study of memory CD4+ T cells and cytomegalovirus serostatus. Single viable CD3+CD4+CD8-CD45RO+ cells were sorted as the memory CD4+ T cells. Profiling relied on immunoSEQ multiplex PCR, and the TCRdb table lists in-frame clones only, not all of them. This table has 50,000 to 60,000 clones, about four fifths appearing once.

The sequenced material came from memory CD4+ T cells from blood. The source is an adult in good health and CMV-seronegative. The rearrangement links TRBV19 to TRBJ1-1; D is undetermined. CDR3 loop: CASSMRSGTDTEAFF. The DNA for the CDR3 is TGTGCCAGTAGTATGCGTTCAGGCACGGACACTGAAGCTTTCTTT.